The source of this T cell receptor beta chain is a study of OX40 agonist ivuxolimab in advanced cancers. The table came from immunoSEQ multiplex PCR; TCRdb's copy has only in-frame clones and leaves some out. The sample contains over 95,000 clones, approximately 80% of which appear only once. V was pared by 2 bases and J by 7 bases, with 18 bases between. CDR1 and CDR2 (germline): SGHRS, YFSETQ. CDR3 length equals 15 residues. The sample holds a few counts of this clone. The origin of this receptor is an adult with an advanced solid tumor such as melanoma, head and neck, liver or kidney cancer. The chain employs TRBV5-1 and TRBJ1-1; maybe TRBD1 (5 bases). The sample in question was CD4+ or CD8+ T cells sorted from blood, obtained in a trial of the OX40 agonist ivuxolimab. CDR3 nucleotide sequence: TGCGCCAGCAGCTTTTCGGACACCTTATCTCGTGAAGCTTTCTTT. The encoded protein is CASSFSDTLSREAFF.